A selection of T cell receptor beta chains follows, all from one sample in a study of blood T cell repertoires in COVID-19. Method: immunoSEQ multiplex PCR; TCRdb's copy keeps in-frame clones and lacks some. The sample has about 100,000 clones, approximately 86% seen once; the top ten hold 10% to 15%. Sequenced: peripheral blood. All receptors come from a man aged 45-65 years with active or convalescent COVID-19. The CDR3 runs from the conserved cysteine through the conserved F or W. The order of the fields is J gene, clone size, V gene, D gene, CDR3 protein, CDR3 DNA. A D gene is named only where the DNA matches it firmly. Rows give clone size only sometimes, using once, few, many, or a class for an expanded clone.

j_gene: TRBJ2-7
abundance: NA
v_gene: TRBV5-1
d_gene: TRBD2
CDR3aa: CASSLQRESYEQYF
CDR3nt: TGCGCCAGCAGCTTACAGCGGGAGTCCTACGAGCAGTACTTC

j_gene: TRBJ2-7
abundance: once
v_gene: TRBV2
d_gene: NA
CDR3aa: CATGSMGTYEQYF
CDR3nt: TGTGCCACAGGGTCCATGGGGACCTACGAGCAGTACTTC

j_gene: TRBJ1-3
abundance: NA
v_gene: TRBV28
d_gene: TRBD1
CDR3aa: CASSLTARGHTIYF
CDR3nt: TGTGCCAGCAGTTTAACTGCAAGGGGGCACACCATATATTTT

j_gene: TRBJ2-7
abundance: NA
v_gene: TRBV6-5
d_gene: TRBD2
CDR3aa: CASSPSRGGEQYF
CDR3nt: TGTGCCAGCAGTCCCTCTCGGGGGGGCGAGCAGTACTTC

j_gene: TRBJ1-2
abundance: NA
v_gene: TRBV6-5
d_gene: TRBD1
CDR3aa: CASSTGAYGYTF
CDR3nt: TGTGCCAGCAGTACAGGGGCCTATGGCTACACCTTC

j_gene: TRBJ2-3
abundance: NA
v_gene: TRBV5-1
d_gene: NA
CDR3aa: CASSPRVGTDTQYF
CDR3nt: TGCGCCAGCAGCCCCAGGGTCGGCACAGATACGCAGTATTTT

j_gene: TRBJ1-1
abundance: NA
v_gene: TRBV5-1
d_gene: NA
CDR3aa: CASSLADTEAFF
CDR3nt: TGCGCCAGCAGCTTGGCGGACACTGAAGCTTTCTTT

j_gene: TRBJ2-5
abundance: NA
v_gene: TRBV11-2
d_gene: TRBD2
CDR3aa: CASSFGTSGIGETQYF
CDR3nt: TGTGCCAGCAGCTTTGGGACTAGCGGAATCGGAGAGACCCAGTACTTC

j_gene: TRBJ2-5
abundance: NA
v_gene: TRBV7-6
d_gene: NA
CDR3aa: CASSLVGQGLEETQYF
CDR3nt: TGTGCCAGCAGCTTAGTCGGGCAGGGGCTGGAGGAGACCCAGTACTTC

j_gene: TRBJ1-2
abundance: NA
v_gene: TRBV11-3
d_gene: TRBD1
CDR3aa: CASSLSGQIYGYTF
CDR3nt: TGTGCCAGCAGCTTATCGGGACAGATCTATGGCTACACCTTC

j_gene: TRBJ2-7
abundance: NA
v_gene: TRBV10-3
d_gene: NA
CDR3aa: CAIRQTGSEQYF
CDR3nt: TGTGCCATCAGACAGACAGGTTCCGAGCAGTACTTC

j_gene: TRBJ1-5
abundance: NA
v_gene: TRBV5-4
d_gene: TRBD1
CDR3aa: CASSRGTGPNQPQHF
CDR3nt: TGTGCCAGCAGCAGGGGGACAGGGCCCAATCAGCCCCAGCATTTT

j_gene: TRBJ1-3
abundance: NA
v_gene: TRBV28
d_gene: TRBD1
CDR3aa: CASSTAGQGRRNTIYF
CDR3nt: TGTGCCAGCAGCACCGCCGGACAGGGCCGACGGAACACCATATATTTT

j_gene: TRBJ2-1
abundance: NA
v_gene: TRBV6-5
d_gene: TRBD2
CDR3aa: CASSRGLAANNEQFF
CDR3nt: TGTGCCAGCAGCCGAGGACTAGCGGCAAACAATGAGCAGTTCTTC

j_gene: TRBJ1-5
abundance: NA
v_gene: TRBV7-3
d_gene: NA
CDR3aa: CASSLKGRNQPQHF
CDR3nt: TGTGCCAGCAGCTTAAAGGGGCGCAATCAGCCCCAGCATTTT

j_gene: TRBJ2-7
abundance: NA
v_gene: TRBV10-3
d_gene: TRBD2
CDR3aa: CAISPLLASSYEQYF
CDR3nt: TGTGCCATCAGTCCCCTACTAGCGAGCTCCTACGAGCAGTACTTC

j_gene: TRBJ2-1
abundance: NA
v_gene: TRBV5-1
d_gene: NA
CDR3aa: CASSQRLVGNYNEQFF
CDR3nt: TGCGCCAGCAGCCAGCGACTTGTCGGGAACTACAATGAGCAGTTCTTC

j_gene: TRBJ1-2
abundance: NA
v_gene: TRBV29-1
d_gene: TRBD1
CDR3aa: CSVGDRNYGYTF
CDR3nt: TGCAGCGTGGGGGACAGAAACTATGGCTACACCTTC

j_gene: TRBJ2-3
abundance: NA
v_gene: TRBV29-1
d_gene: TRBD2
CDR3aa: CSVEPEAGGPDTQYF
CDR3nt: TGCAGCGTTGAACCTGAAGCGGGAGGCCCAGATACGCAGTATTTT

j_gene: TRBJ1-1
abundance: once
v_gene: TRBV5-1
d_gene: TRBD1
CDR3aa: CASSSQQGKAFF
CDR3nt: TGCGCCAGCAGCAGCCAACAGGGGAAAGCTTTCTTT

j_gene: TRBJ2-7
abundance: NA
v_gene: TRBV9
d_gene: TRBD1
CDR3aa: CASSVGDSSSYEQYF
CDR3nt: TGTGCCAGCAGCGTCGGGGACAGTTCCTCCTACGAGCAGTACTTC

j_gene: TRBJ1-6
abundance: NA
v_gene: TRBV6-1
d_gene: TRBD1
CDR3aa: CASSVDSGTGFSPLHF
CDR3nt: TGTGCCAGCAGTGTCGACTCCGGGACAGGGTTTTCACCCCTCCACTTT

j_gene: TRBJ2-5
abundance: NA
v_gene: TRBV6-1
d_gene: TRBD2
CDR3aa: CASSGGLAVPRETQYF
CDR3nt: TGTGCCAGCAGTGGGGGACTAGCGGTCCCGAGAGAGACCCAGTACTTC

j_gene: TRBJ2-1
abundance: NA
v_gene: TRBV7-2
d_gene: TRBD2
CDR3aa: CASSPIVGEGFSEQFF
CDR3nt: TGTGCCAGCAGCCCCATCGTGGGGGAGGGCTTTAGTGAGCAGTTCTTC

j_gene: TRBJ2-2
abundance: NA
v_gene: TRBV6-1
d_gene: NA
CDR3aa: CASSEIPPRLFF
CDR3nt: TGTGCCAGCAGTGAAATCCCCCCTAGGCTGTTTTTT

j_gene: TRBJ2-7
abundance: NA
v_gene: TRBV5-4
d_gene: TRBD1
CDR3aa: CASSPSGTGSEQYF
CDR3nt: TGTGCCAGCAGCCCTTCGGGGACAGGGTCCGAGCAGTACTTC

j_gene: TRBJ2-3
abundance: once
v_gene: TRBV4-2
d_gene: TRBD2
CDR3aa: CASSQNLAGGNTDTQYF
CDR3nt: TGTGCCAGCAGCCAAAACCTAGCGGGGGGGAACACAGATACGCAGTATTTT

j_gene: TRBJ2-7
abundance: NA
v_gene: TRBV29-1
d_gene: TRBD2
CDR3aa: CSVETSGSNEQYF
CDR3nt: TGCAGCGTTGAAACTAGCGGGTCCAACGAGCAGTACTTC

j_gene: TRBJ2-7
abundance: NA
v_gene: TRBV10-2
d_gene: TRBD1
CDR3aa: CASEGQGGYEQYF
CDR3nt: TGCGCCAGCGAGGGACAGGGGGGCTACGAGCAGTACTTC

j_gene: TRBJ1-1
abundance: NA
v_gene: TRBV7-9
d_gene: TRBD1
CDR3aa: CASSSSRGQGGNTEAFF
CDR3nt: TGTGCCAGCAGCTCCTCTAGAGGACAGGGCGGGAACACTGAAGCTTTCTTT

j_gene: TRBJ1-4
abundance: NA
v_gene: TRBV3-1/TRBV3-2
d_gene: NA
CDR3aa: CASSPLRQSEKLFF
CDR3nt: TGTGCCAGCAGCCCTCTTCGACAGTCTGAAAAACTGTTTTTT

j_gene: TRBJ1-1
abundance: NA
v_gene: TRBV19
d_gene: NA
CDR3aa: CASTKDGHEAFF
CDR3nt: TGTGCCAGCACCAAGGACGGACATGAAGCTTTCTTT

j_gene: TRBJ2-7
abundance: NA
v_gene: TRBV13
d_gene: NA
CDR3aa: CASKSEGSPYEQYF
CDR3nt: TGTGCCAGCAAGTCTGAGGGATCCCCCTACGAGCAGTACTTC

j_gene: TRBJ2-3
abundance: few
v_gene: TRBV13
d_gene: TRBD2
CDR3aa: CASSEATPTSGRDTQYF
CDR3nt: TGTGCCAGCAGCGAAGCGACTCCGACTAGCGGGAGGGATACGCAGTATTTT

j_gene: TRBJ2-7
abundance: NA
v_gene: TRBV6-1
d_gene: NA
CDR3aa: CASSEEDGLRISYEQYF
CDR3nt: TGTGCCAGCAGTGAAGAAGATGGCTTGCGGATTTCCTACGAGCAGTACTTC